This paragraph reports one TCR beta chain. With 0 bases clipped from V and 4 bases from J, the junction kept 4 bases outside the gene matches. Germline lookup yields CDR1 SGDLS and CDR2 YYNGEE. This CDR3 has 15 amino acids. This sample stems from a study of shared T cell receptors in the human thymus. The table came from immunoSEQ multiplex PCR; TCRdb's copy has only in-frame clones and leaves some out. The table lists roughly 500,000 clones, approximately 80% of them singletons. The sample was also linked to a second study, of human thymus T cells. That study adds: Thymus pieces cut out during corrective heart surgery were the tissue that was used.

The receptor comes from a boy younger than two with a congenital heart defect. The sample consisted of thymocytes. The gene calls are TRBV9 and TRBJ1-1; 9 bases align to TRBD1. For the CDR3, the DNA is TGTGCCAGCAGCGTAGAGGGGGACAGGGTCACTGAAGCTTTCTTT. This gives the protein CASSVEGDRVTEAFF.